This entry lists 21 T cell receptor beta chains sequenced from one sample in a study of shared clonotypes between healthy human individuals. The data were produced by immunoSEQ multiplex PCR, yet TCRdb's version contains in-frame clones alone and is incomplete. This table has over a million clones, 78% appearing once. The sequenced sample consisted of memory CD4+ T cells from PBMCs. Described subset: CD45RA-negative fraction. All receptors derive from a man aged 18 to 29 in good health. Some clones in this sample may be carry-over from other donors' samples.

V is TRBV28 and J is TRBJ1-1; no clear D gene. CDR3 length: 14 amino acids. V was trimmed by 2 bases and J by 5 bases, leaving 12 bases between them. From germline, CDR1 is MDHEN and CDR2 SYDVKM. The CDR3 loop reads CASSLVQSLTEAFF. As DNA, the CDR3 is TGTGCCAGCAGTTTAGTCCAGAGTCTTACTGAAGCTTTCTTT.

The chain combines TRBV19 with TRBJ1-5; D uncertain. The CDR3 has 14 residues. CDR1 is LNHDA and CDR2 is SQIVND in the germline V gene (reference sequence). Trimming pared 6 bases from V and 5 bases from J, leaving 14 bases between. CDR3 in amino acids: CASRNPSGDQPQHF. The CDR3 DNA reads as TGTGCCAGTAGAAACCCATCGGGTGATCAGCCCCAGCATTTT.

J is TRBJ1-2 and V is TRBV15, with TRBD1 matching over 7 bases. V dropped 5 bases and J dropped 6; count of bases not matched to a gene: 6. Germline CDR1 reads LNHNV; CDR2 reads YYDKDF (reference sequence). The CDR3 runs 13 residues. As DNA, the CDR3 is TGTGCCACCAGCCGGGAGGGGGCGAATGGCTACACCTTC. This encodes CATSREGANGYTF.

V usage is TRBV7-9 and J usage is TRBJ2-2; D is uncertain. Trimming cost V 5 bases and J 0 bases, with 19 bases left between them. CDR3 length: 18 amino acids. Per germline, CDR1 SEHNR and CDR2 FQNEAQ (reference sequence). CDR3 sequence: CASSLSRPTPTNTGELFF. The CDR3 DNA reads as TGTGCCAGCAGCCTTTCTCGACCGACTCCTACGAACACCGGGGAGCTGTTTTTT.

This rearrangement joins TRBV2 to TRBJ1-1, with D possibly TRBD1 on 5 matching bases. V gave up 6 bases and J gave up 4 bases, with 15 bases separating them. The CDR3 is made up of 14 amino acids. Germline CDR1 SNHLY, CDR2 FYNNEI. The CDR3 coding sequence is TGTGCCAGCAGGCCCCCCCCGGGGGGCACTGAAGCTTTCTTT. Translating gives CASRPPPGGTEAFF.

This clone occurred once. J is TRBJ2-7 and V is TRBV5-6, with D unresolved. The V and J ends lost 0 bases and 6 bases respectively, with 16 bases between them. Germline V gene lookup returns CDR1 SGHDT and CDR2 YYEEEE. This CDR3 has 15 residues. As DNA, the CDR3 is TGTGCCAGCAGCTTGGTAGGCTTTGGGGTCGGCGAGCAGTACTTC. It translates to CASSLVGFGVGEQYF.

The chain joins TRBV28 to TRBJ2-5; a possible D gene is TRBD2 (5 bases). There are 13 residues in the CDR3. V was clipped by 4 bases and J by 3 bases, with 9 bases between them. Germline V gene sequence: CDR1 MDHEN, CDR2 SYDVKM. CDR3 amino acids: CASSSGSKETQYF. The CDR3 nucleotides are TGTGCCAGCAGTTCGGGATCCAAAGAGACCCAGTACTTC.

CDR3 nucleotide sequence: TGTGCCAGCTCACCAGGGGACAGTTTTTCCTACGAGCAGTACTTC. It is translated as CASSPGDSFSYEQYF. The J gene is TRBJ2-7, the V gene TRBV18, with TRBD1 matching 7 bases. Per germline, CDR1 KGHSH and CDR2 LQKENI. The CDR3 has 15 residues. Trimming took 2 bases from V and 1 from J; bases not matched to a gene: 5.

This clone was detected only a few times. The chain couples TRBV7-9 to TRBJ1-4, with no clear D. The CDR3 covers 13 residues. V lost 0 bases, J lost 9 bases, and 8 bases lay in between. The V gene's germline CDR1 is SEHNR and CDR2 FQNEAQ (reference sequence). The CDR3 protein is CASSLATEKKLFF. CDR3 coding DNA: TGTGCCAGCAGCTTAGCCACAGAGAAAAAACTGTTTTTT.

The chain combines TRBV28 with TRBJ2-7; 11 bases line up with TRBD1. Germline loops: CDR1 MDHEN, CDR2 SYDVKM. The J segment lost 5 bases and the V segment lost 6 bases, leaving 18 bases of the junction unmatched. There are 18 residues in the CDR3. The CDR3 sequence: CASSGSLGDRGFIHEQYF. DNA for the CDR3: TGTGCCAGCAGCGGATCGCTGGGGGACAGGGGGTTCATCCACGAGCAGTACTTC.

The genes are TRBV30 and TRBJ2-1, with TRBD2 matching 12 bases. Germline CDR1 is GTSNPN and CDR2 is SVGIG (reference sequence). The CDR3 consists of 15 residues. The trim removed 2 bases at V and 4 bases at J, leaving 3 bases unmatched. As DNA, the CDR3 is TGTGCCTGGAGTTCTGGACTAGCGGGATACAATGAGCAGTTCTTC. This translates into CAWSSGLAGYNEQFF. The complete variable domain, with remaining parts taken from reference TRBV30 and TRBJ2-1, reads SQTIHQWPATLVQPVGSPLSLECTVEGTSNPNLYWYRQAAGRGLQLLFYSVGIGQISSEVPQNLSASRPQDRQFILSSKKLLLSDSGFYLCAWSSGLAGYNEQFFGPGTRLTVL.

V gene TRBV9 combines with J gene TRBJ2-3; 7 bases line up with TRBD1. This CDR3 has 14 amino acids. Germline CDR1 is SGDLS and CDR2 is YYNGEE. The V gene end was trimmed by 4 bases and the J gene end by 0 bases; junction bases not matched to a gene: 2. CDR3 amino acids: CASSRQGSTDTQYF. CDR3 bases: TGTGCCAGCAGCCGACAGGGCAGCACAGATACGCAGTATTTT.

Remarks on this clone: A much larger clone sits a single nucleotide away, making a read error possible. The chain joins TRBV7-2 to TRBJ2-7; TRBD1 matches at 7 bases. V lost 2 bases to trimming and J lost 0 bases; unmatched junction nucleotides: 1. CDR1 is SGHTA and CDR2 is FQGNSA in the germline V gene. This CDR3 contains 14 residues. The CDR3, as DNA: TGTGCCAGCAGCTTACGGGACAGCTCCTACGAGCAGTACTTC. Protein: CASSLRDSSYEQYF.

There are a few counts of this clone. Here the CDR3 reads CASSLIGAWTGQGDQPQHF. The CDR3 region has the DNA TGTGCCAGCAGTTTAATAGGCGCGTGGACGGGACAGGGTGATCAGCCCCAGCATTTT. The chain is built from TRBV28 and TRBJ1-5, with 9 bases lining up with TRBD1. V dropped 2 bases and J dropped 5; count of bases not matched to a gene: 16. The CDR3 is 19 residues long. CDR1 and CDR2 from the germline V gene are MDHEN and SYDVKM. Using reference TRBV28 and TRBJ1-5 for the parts outside the CDR3, the full variable domain is DVKVTQSSRYLVKRTGEKVFLECVQDMDHENMFWYRQDPGLGLRLIYFSYDVKMKEKGDIPEGYSVSREKKERFSLILESASTNQTSMYLCASSLIGAWTGQGDQPQHFGDGTRLSIL.

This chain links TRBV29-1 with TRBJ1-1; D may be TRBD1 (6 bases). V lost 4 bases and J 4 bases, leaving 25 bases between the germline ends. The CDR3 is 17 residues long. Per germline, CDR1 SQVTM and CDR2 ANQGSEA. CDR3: CSVVGGQSSLPSTEAFF. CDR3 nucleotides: TGCAGCGTTGTGGGGGGGCAGTCTAGTCTTCCGAGCACTGAAGCTTTCTTT.

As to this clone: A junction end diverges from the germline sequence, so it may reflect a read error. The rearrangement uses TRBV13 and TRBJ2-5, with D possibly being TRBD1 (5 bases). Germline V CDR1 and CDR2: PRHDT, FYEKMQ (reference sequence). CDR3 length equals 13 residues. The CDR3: CASSKPGDRELDF. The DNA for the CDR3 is TGTGCCAGCAGCAAGCCCGGTGACAGAGAGTTGGACTTC.

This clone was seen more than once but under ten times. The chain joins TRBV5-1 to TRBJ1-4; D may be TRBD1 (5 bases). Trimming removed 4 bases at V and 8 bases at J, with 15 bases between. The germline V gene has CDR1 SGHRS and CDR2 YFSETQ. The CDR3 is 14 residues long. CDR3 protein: CASSAEGLGEKLFF. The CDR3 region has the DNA TGCGCCAGCAGCGCCGAGGGGCTGGGGGAAAAACTGTTTTTT.

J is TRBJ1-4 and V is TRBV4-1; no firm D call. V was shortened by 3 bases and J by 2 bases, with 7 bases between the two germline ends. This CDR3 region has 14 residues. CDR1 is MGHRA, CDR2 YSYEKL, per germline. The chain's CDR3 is CASSQSYTNEKLFF. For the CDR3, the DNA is TGCGCCAGCAGCCAGTCCTACACTAATGAAAAACTGTTTTTT.

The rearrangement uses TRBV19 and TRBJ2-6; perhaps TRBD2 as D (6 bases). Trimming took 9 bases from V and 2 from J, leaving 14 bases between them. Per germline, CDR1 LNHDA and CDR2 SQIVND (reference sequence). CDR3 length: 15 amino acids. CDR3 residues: CASTSRGTGANVLTF. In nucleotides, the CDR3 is TGTGCCAGCACCTCCCGGGGGACTGGGGCCAACGTCCTGACTTTC.

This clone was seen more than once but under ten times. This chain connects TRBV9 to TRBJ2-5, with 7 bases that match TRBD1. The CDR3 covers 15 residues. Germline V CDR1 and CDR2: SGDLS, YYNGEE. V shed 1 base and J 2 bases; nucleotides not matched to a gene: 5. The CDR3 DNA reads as TGTGCCAGCAGCGTAACAGGGGAGACACAAGAGACCCAGTACTTC. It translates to CASSVTGETQETQYF.

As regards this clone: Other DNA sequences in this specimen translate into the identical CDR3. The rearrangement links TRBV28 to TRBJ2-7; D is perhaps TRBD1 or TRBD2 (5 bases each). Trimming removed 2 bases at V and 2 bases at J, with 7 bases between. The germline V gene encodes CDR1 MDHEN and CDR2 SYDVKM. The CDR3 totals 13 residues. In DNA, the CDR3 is TGTGCCAGCAGTTTAGGGACCACCTACGAGCAGTACTTC. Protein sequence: CASSLGTTYEQYF.